The 15 T cell receptor beta chains reported below all come from one sample, sequenced in a study of CD8 T cells in ankylosing spondylitis. Overall study findings and caveats: A TCR beta motif of several highly homologous variants appeared characteristic of ankylosing spondylitis blood.

TCRdb re-analysed the 5' RACE reads in MiXCR, keeping a single row per CDR3 protein. Of around 130,000 distinct CDR3 sequences in the sample, about a sixth are singletons; the top ten hold approximately 33%. Their recognized antigens are unknown. The sample comprised blood, either unsorted or a sorted T cell fraction (not recorded which). The receptors derive from a male donor with ankylosing spondylitis.

This clonotype has just a few counts. J is TRBJ2-2 and V is TRBV29-1; maybe TRBD1 (6 bases). The CDR3 has 15 residues. CDR1 SQVTM and CDR2 ANQGSEA come from the germline V gene. The V end lost 6 bases, the J end lost 0 bases, and 14 bases lay between the germline ends. The CDR3 bases are TGCAGCGTCGGTGGGACACACGCGAACACCGGGGAGCTGTTTTTT. Protein sequence: CSVGGTHANTGELFF.

This clonotype has just a few counts. The V gene is TRBV7-2, the J gene TRBJ2-1; a weak D match, TRBD1 (5 bases). Trimming took off 2 bases at V and 1 base at J, with 9 bases between the two ends. There are 15 residues in the CDR3. CDR1 is SGHTA and CDR2 is FQGNSA in the germline V gene. The CDR3, as DNA: TGTGCCAGCAGCTTACCTCAGGGTTCCTACAATGAGCAGTTCTTC. Translating gives CASSLPQGSYNEQFF.

This clonotype has just one count. The V gene is TRBV12-3 or TRBV12-4, the J gene TRBJ2-7; no clear D. The CDR3 consists of 14 residues. The ends were cut back, 2 bases at V and 4 bases at J, with 12 bases in the middle. CDR3 nucleotides: TGTGCCAGCAGTTTAAATTCCGGTGGTTACGAGCAGTACTTC. Translated: CASSLNSGGYEQYF.

The chain has TRBV27 and TRBJ1-2, with unresolved D. V lost 7 bases and J lost 0, with 18 bases in between. Germline V gene lookup returns CDR1 MNHEY and CDR2 SMNVEV (reference sequence). There are 16 residues in the CDR3. In DNA form, the CDR3 reads TGTGCCAGCACCCCCCGGGCCCGTTCAGCTAACTATGGCTACACCTTC. It specifies CASTPRARSANYGYTF.

This clonotype was observed a few times. The chain links TRBV7-8 to TRBJ2-1; 12 bases line up with TRBD2. V was clipped by 5 bases and J by 4 bases; unmatched bases: 9. The length of the CDR3 is 17 residues. From germline, CDR1 is SGHVS and CDR2 FQNEAQ. The CDR3 region is CASSLRTSGALYNEQFF. The CDR3 nucleotides are TGTGCCAGCAGCCTAAGGACTAGCGGGGCTCTTTACAATGAGCAGTTCTTC.

This clonotype came up a few times. This sequence joins TRBV4-1 and TRBJ2-1; no clear D. V dropped 4 bases and J dropped 4 bases, with 17 bases sitting between them. This CDR3 comprises 16 residues. CDR1 and CDR2 (germline): MGHRA, YSYEKL. The CDR3 is CASSPTRGSNYNEQFF. The DNA for the CDR3 is TGCGCCAGCAGCCCAACTCGCGGATCAAATTACAATGAGCAGTTCTTC.

A word on this clonotype: A much larger clone lies a single base off, so this may be a read error. This sequence joins TRBV28 and TRBJ2-1, with D hard to call. Germline V gene sequence: CDR1 MDHEN, CDR2 SYDVKM. The CDR3 has 11 residues. The CDR3 is CASSPYHEQFF. CDR3 DNA: TGTGCCAGCAGTCCCTACCATGAGCAGTTCTTC.

This clonotype was observed a handful of times. The chain employs TRBV20-1 and TRBJ1-2, with D possibly being TRBD1 (6 bases). Germline lookup yields CDR1 DFQATT and CDR2 SNEGSKA (reference sequence). The CDR3 covers 9 residues. For the CDR3, the DNA is TGCAGGGTGGACAGTGGCTACACCTTC. Residues: CRVDSGYTF.

Only a few counts were recorded for this clonotype. The genes are TRBV7-9 and TRBJ2-1; D unclear. This CDR3 region has 10 residues. V was cut by 7 bases and J by 6 bases, with 4 bases left in between. CDR1 is SEHNR and CDR2 is FQNEAQ in the germline V gene (reference sequence). In DNA form, the CDR3 reads TGTGCCAGCATTGGCAATGAGCAGTTCTTC. Its protein is CASIGNEQFF.

This clonotype has only a few counts. The rearrangement joins TRBV11-2 to TRBJ1-1; 7 positions agree with TRBD1. Looked up from germline, CDR1 is SGHAT and CDR2 is FQNNGV. The trim removed 3 bases at V and 5 bases at J, leaving 12 bases unmatched. The CDR3 has 16 residues. The CDR3 here is CASSFPQGGPVTEAFF. The DNA of the CDR3 is TGTGCCAGCAGCTTCCCCCAGGGGGGCCCGGTGACTGAAGCTTTCTTT.

This clonotype was seen repeatedly, ten times or more. This sequence joins TRBV5-5 and TRBJ1-4; 7 bases map to TRBD1. Losses at the gene ends were 3 bases for V and 0 bases for J; bases not matched to a gene: 8. This CDR3 has 17 amino acids. CDR1 and CDR2 (germline): SGHKS, YYEKEE (reference sequence). CDR3 bases: TGTGCCAGCAGCTACCAAGGGGGCGTAACAACTAATGAAAAACTGTTTTTT. Amino acid sequence: CASSYQGGVTTNEKLFF.

This clonotype was observed a few times. The chain has TRBV11-2 and TRBJ2-7; D remains unclear. V gave up 5 bases and J gave up 1 base, with 12 bases separating them. The CDR3 has 14 residues. Germline V gene lookup returns CDR1 SGHAT and CDR2 FQNNGV. The CDR3 DNA sequence: TGTGCCAGCAGCACTCCTCTAGTGTCCTACGAGCAGTACTTC. Its translation: CASSTPLVSYEQYF.

This clonotype has ten or more counts. The chain links TRBV5-6 to TRBJ2-7; TRBD1 aligns across 7 bases. Trimming removed 7 bases from V and 0 bases from J; junction bases left unmatched: 1. In germline, CDR1 is SGHDT, CDR2 YYEEEE. The CDR3 is made up of 12 amino acids. CDR3 residues: CASRTGSYEQYF. The CDR3 region has the DNA TGTGCCAGCCGGACAGGCTCCTACGAGCAGTACTTC. Full variable domain (outside the CDR3, taken from reference TRBV5-6 and TRBJ2-7): DAGVTQSPTHLIKTRGQQVTLRCSPKSGHDTVSWYQQALGQGPQFIFQYYEEEERQRGNFPDRFSGHQFPNYSSELNVNALLLGDSALYLCASRTGSYEQYFGPGTRLTVT.

The CDR3 DNA sequence: TGTGCCAGCAGCTTCTCAGGGGGCGATTACAATGAGCAGTTCTTC. The encoded protein is CASSFSGGDYNEQFF. V and J are TRBV5-6 and TRBJ2-1; 8 bases are a match to TRBD1. Germline V lookup: CDR1 SGHDT, CDR2 YYEEEE. Trimming removed 2 bases from V and 4 bases from J; junction bases left unmatched: 5. The CDR3 length is 15 residues.

The J gene is TRBJ2-1, the V gene TRBV7-6; 11 bases are a match to TRBD2. Germline V gene sequence: CDR1 SGHVS, CDR2 FNYEAQ. This CDR3 has 22 amino acids. V shed 7 bases and J 2 bases; nucleotides not matched to a gene: 25. CDR3 DNA sequence: TGTGCCAGCACCGCTAGGGGGTTGGGGCTAGCGGGAGGCCCAGGGACCTACAATGAGCAGTTCTTC. This codes for CASTARGLGLAGGPGTYNEQFF.